The entry that follows covers one T cell receptor (beta chain) sequence. This specimen comes from a study of patients and donors after allogeneic stem cell transplantation. This CDR3 contains 12 residues. CDR1 SEHNR and CDR2 FQNEAQ come from the germline V gene (reference sequence). Germline trimming cut 1 base from V and 14 bases from J; bases unmatched to any gene: 5. TCRdb re-derived calls from the RT-PCR reads in MiXCR, one entry per CDR3 protein. The sample carries about 150,000 distinct CDR3 sequences, approximately 24% recorded once. This TCR was sampled from a human donor who was either an allogeneic HSCT recipient or a stem cell or donor lymphocyte infusion donor (not recorded which). It is not recorded whose cells these are; they may come from a transplant donor. Sequenced: blood, either unsorted or a sorted T cell fraction (not recorded which). The rearrangement joins TRBV7-9 to TRBJ2-1; 7 positions agree with TRBD1. The CDR3 DNA follows: TGTGCCAGCAGCTTAGAATCGCAGGGGGAGTTCTTC. It encodes CASSLESQGEFF.